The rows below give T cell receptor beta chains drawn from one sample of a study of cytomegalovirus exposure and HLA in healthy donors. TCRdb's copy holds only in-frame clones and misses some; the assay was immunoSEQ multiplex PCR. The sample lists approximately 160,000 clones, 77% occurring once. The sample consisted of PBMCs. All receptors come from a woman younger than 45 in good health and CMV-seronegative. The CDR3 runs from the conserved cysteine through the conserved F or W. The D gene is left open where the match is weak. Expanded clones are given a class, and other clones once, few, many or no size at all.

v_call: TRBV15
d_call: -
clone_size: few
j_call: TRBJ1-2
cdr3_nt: TGTGCCACCAGCAGAGAGTCGGCAGGGTCCCCTGGGGATGGCTACACCTTC
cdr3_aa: CATSRESAGSPGDGYTF

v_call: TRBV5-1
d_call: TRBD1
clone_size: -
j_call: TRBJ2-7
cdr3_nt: TGCGCCAGCAGCTTTCCAGGGGGCCAAATATCCTACGAGCAGTACTTC
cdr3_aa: CASSFPGGQISYEQYF

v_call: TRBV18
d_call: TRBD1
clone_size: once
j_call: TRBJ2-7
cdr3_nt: TGTGCCAGCTCATTAAGACAGGGCTACTCCTACGAGCAGTACTTC
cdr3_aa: CASSLRQGYSYEQYF

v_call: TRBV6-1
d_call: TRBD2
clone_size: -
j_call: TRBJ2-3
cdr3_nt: TGTGCCAGCAGTGAATCACTAGCGGAAACAGATACGCAGTATTTT
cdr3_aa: CASSESLAETDTQYF

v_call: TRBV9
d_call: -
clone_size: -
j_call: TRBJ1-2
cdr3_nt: TGTGCCAGCAGCGTAGGGGTACAGCCTAACTATGGCTACACCTTC
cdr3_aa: CASSVGVQPNYGYTF

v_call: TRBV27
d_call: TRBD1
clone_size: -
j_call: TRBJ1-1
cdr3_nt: TGTGCCAGCAGTTTATCGAGGACAGGGGGCACTGAAGCTTTCTTT
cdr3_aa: CASSLSRTGGTEAFF

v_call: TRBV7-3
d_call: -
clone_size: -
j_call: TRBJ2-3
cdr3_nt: TGTGCCAGCAGCTTAACGGGGAACAGGGAGCAGTATTTT
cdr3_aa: CASSLTGNREQYF

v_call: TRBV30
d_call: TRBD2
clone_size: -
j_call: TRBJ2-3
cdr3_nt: TGTGCCTGGTTGGCGGGACTAGGGCTCACAAATACGCAGTATTTT
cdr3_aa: CAWLAGLGLTNTQYF

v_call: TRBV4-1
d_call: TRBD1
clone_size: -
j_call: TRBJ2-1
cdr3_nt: TGCGCCAGCAGCCAGGGGGACAGATACAATGAGCAGTTCTTC
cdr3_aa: CASSQGDRYNEQFF

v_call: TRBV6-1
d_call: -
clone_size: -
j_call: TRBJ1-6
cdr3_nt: TGTGCCAGCAGTGCATACCAGAATTCGCCCCTCCACTTT
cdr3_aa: CASSAYQNSPLHF

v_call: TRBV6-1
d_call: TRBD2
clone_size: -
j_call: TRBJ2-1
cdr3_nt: TGTGCCAGCAGTGGGCTAAGCGGGAGCTACAATGAGCAGTTCTTC
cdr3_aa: CASSGLSGSYNEQFF